The clone carrying this T cell receptor beta chain occurred a few times. Its antigen is as yet unknown. This entry is derived from a study of OX40 agonist ivuxolimab in advanced cancers. The wider study: The dose-escalation group included hepatocellular carcinoma, melanoma, renal cell carcinoma and head and neck cancer. Treatment received earlier with anti-PD-1, anti-PD-L1 or anti-CTLA-4 agents was allowed, and more than 35% had some.

V lost 2 bases and J lost 3; bases outside the gene matches: 3. Germline loops: CDR1 SNHLY, CDR2 FYNNEI. The CDR3 covers 15 residues. Regarding the study as a whole: Both blood CD4+ and CD8+ T cells showed clonal growth by week 6 at 0.1 to 3.0 mg/kg. Average numbers of expanded clones were greater in CD8+ T cells than in CD4+.

Repertoires were generated with immunoSEQ multiplex PCR, while TCRdb's copy carries only in-frame clones and drops some. Of roughly 64,000 clones detected, about 89% appear once; the ten largest clones hold less than 6%. The starting material was CD4+ or CD8+ T cells sorted from blood, obtained in a trial of the OX40 agonist ivuxolimab. The receptor was isolated from an adult with an advanced solid tumor such as melanoma, head and neck, liver or kidney cancer. The rearrangement links TRBV2 to TRBJ2-7, with 11 bases that match TRBD1. CDR3 in DNA: TGTGCCAGCAGTGAACCCGGGACAGGGGGCTACGAGCAGTACTTC. Its translation: CASSEPGTGGYEQYF.